Presented here are 27 T cell receptor beta chains from one specimen sequenced in a study of T cells in Graves' hyperthyroidism and ophthalmopathy. Amplification yielded TCR beta CDR3 regions, with RNA transcripts as the source. A set of HTBI primers served as the primers for a first-round RT-PCR of the TCR CDR3. Each CDR3 protein gets one entry after TCRdb re-called the multiplex PCR reads with MiXCR. Here the sample spans about 400,000 distinct CDR3 sequences, approximately 15% being singletons. The material sequenced was blood. The receptors come from a woman under 30 with Graves' hyperthyroidism.

This clonotype was observed a handful of times. The V call is TRBV29-1, the J call TRBJ2-7, with D possibly being TRBD2 (6 bases). CDR3 length: 13 residues. With 5 bases removed from V and 3 bases from J, the gap between germline ends came to 14 bases. Germline assignment: CDR1 SQVTM and CDR2 ANQGSEA. Here the CDR3 DNA reads TGCAGCGTTTCTCGGGAGATCAGCTACGAGCAGTACTTC. Amino acids: CSVSREISYEQYF.

This clonotype showed up many times. The chain combines TRBV6-2 or TRBV6-3 with TRBJ2-1; D uncertain. V lost 6 bases and J 8 bases, leaving 20 bases between the germline ends. Germline V CDR1 and CDR2: MNHEY, SVGEGT. This CDR3 spans 15 amino acids. CDR3 residues: CASRYSFSKGDEQFF. In DNA, the CDR3 is TGTGCCAGCAGGTACAGTTTCAGTAAGGGCGATGAGCAGTTCTTC.

This clonotype was recorded many times. This sequence joins TRBV12-3 or TRBV12-4 and TRBJ2-3; D ambiguous. The CDR3 loop spans 12 amino acids. The V end lost 7 bases, the J end lost 4 bases, and 9 bases lay between the germline ends. The CDR3 protein is CASNPTPDTQYF. Here the CDR3 DNA reads TGTGCCAGCAACCCCACCCCAGATACGCAGTATTTT.

The chain couples TRBV28 to TRBJ2-7, with TRBD1 identical over 11 bases. This CDR3 spans 12 amino acids. CDR1 and CDR2 from the germline V gene are MDHEN and SYDVKM. The CDR3 sequence is CAGQGVSYEQYF. The CDR3 DNA follows: TGTGCGGGACAGGGGGTTTCCTACGAGCAGTACTTC.

This clonotype was found a few times. A clone one base away is much larger, so this may be a read error. J is TRBJ2-1 and V is TRBV7-9; 13 nucleotides align to TRBD2. This CDR3 is built from 16 residues. Germline V gene data show CDR1 as SEHNR and CDR2 as FQNEAQ (reference sequence). J was trimmed by 2 bases and V by 6 bases; bases with no gene match: 4. The CDR3 nucleotides are TGTGCCAGCAGAGGACTAGCGGGAGAGACCTACAATGAGCAGTTCTTC. Residues: CASRGLAGETYNEQFF.

J is TRBJ2-4 and V is TRBV9; D might be TRBD1 or TRBD2, each matching 5 bases. The length of the CDR3 is 17 residues. Trimming shortened V by 0 bases and J by 1 base, and 14 bases separated the two germline ends. The germline CDR1 and CDR2 sequences are SGDLS and YYNGEE. The CDR3 protein is CASSVGGVREAKNIQYF. CDR3 sequence (DNA): TGTGCCAGCAGCGTAGGAGGGGTCAGGGAGGCCAAAAACATTCAGTACTTC.

This clonotype has ten or more counts. The genes are TRBV7-9 and TRBJ2-2, with 13 bases fitting TRBD2. The CDR3 runs to 17 residues. The germline V gene encodes CDR1 SEHNR and CDR2 FQNEAQ (reference sequence). With V trimmed by 5 bases and J by 6 bases, 9 bases remained unmatched. Here the CDR3 reads CASSPPGLAGSPGELFF. The DNA for the CDR3 is TGTGCCAGCAGCCCACCGGGACTAGCGGGATCCCCCGGGGAGCTGTTTTTT.

This clonotype was seen at least ten times. This chain connects TRBV20-1 to TRBJ2-3, with D uncertain. The V gene lost 6 bases and the J gene lost 0 bases, with 16 bases spanning the gap. The CDR3 has 15 residues. CDR1 and CDR2 (germline): DFQATT, SNEGSKA (reference sequence). CDR3 sequence reads: CSARSQTSSTDTQYF. Here the CDR3 DNA reads TGCAGTGCGAGGTCACAAACGTCTAGCACAGATACGCAGTATTTT.

The V and J genes are TRBV11-2 and TRBJ1-1, with D maybe TRBD1 (6 bases). The CDR3 runs 14 residues. Trimming shortened V by 5 bases and J by 5 bases, and 15 bases separated the two germline ends. The germline V gene encodes CDR1 SGHAT and CDR2 FQNNGV. The CDR3 nucleotides are TGTGCCAGCAGCAACATACGGGGGCGGACTGAAGCTTTCTTT. As protein: CASSNIRGRTEAFF.

The gene calls are TRBV7-8 and TRBJ1-5; TRBD1 is a possible D gene (5 bases). V shed 5 bases and J shed 6 bases, with 23 bases lying between them. Germline V lookup: CDR1 SGHVS, CDR2 FQNEAQ. The CDR3 covers 17 residues. CDR3 amino acids: CASSPDSRDFRFQPQHF. CDR3 nucleotide sequence: TGTGCCAGCAGCCCAGACTCCAGGGATTTTAGGTTTCAGCCCCAGCATTTT.

Points on this clonotype: This may be a read error: a much more frequent sequence differs by one nucleotide. V gene TRBV2 combines with J gene TRBJ2-3; 9 bases align to TRBD1. CDR1 is SNHLY and CDR2 is FYNNEI in the germline V gene. CDR3 length equals 15 residues. CDR3 bases: TGTGTCAACCAACAGGGACAGGGCCGAACAGATACGCAGTATTTT. Translated, it gives CVNQQGQGRTDTQYF.

In this sample, this clonotype turned up many times. The chain links TRBV24-1 to TRBJ2-5, with 8 bases identical to TRBD1. There are 14 residues in the CDR3. V lost 4 bases and J lost 5; bases outside the gene matches: 5. Germline CDR1 is KGHDR and CDR2 is SFDVKD. CDR3 protein: CATSDPQGDETQYF. In nucleotides, the CDR3 is TGTGCCACCAGTGACCCACAGGGGGACGAGACCCAGTACTTC.

This clonotype was detected many times. The chain uses TRBV29-1 and TRBJ2-7, with 7 bases lining up with TRBD1. In germline, CDR1 is SQVTM, CDR2 ANQGSEA. With V trimmed by 5 bases and J by 3 bases, 4 bases remained unmatched. CDR3 length: 12 amino acids. CDR3 protein: CSVKTGSYEQYF. The CDR3 coding sequence is TGCAGCGTTAAGACAGGGAGCTACGAGCAGTACTTC.

This clonotype has a handful of counts. This chain joins TRBV9 and TRBJ2-1; 7 nucleotides align to TRBD2. V was pared by 0 bases and J by 5 bases, with 8 bases of the junction left unmatched. The CDR3 has 16 residues. Germline V gene sequence: CDR1 SGDLS, CDR2 YYNGEE. CDR3 in amino acids: CASSVDPSGGDNEQFF. CDR3 in DNA: TGTGCCAGCAGCGTAGATCCTAGCGGTGGAGACAATGAGCAGTTCTTC.

This clonotype was counted ten times or more. The CDR3 region has the DNA TGCAGTGCTAGAGATCGCCCGGGGGTAAACACCGGGGAGCTGTTTTTT. Encoded protein: CSARDRPGVNTGELFF. This chain connects TRBV20-1 to TRBJ2-2; a possible D gene is TRBD2 (6 bases). Trimming took off 0 bases at V and 2 bases at J, with 13 bases between the two ends. CDR1 and CDR2 (germline): DFQATT, SNEGSKA (reference sequence). This CDR3 is 16 amino acids long.

This clonotype was observed at least ten times. J is TRBJ2-3 and V is TRBV29-1; the match to TRBD1 covers 9 bases. The J segment lost 0 bases and the V segment lost 4 bases, leaving 8 bases of the junction unmatched. The CDR3 has 16 amino acids. Germline V gene lookup returns CDR1 SQVTM and CDR2 ANQGSEA. CDR3 sequence (DNA): TGCAGCGTTGTTCGCCGGGACAGGGACAGCACAGATACGCAGTATTTT. It encodes CSVVRRDRDSTDTQYF.

Many counts were recorded for this clonotype. The genes are TRBV6-1 and TRBJ2-4, with 16 nucleotides matching TRBD2. Germline lookup yields CDR1 MNHNS and CDR2 SASEGT. The CDR3 runs to 17 residues. Germline trimming cut 8 bases from V and 1 base from J; bases unmatched to any gene: 5. CDR3 nucleotide sequence: TGTGCCAGCCTGGGACTAGCGGGAGGGGGGGCCAAAAACATTCAGTACTTC. It is translated as CASLGLAGGGAKNIQYF.

The chain uses TRBV6-1 and TRBJ2-5, with a possible D match to TRBD2 (6 bases). Trimming stripped 6 bases from V and 4 bases from J, with 18 bases between. The CDR3 covers 15 residues. The germline CDR1 and CDR2 sequences are MNHNS and SASEGT. The CDR3 reads CASRQLAVYGETQYF. In DNA form, the CDR3 reads TGTGCCAGCAGGCAACTAGCAGTTTATGGAGAGACCCAGTACTTC.

The rearrangement uses TRBV30 and TRBJ1-2; 7 bases fit TRBD1. Germline CDR1 GTSNPN, CDR2 SVGIG (reference sequence). This CDR3 is 13 amino acids long. V lost 5 bases, J lost 1 base, and 4 bases stayed unmatched. CDR3 residues: CAWGTDLNYGYTF. The CDR3 bases are TGTGCCTGGGGGACAGACCTTAACTATGGCTACACCTTC.

This clonotype was found many times. The chain links TRBV25-1 to TRBJ2-7; 7 bases align to TRBD1. J gave up 4 bases and V 1 base, and 7 bases lay outside the gene matches. Germline CDR1 MGHDK, CDR2 SYGVNS. The CDR3 runs to 15 residues. CDR3 loop: CASSELGDREYEQYF. The DNA of the CDR3 is TGTGCCAGCAGTGAATTGGGAGACAGGGAGTACGAGCAGTACTTC.

A word on this clonotype: This may stem from a read error, because a much larger clone lies one nucleotide away. This chain joins TRBV9 and TRBJ2-1; D remains unclear. Germline V gives CDR1 SGDLS, CDR2 YYNGEE. CDR3 length: 13 residues. The CDR3 coding sequence is TGTGCCAGCAGCGTAGGGGCCAACAATGAGCAGCTCTTC. It encodes CASSVGANNEQLF.

This clonotype occurred many times. The genes are TRBV12-3 or TRBV12-4 and TRBJ2-6; 8 bases line up with TRBD1. The CDR3 extends over 15 amino acids. With 5 bases clipped from V and 11 bases from J, the junction kept 11 bases outside the gene matches. The CDR3 DNA is TGTGCCAGCAGTCGCAGGGGGCCTCGAAGCGACGTCCTGACTTTC. Residues: CASSRRGPRSDVLTF.

The rearrangement uses TRBV28 and TRBJ1-2; D is perhaps TRBD1 (5 bases). V was shortened by 10 bases and J by 0 bases, with 18 bases between the two germline ends. This CDR3 contains 15 residues. The germline gives CDR1 MDHEN, CDR2 SYDVKM. The CDR3 DNA reads TGTGCCATCCAACGGGGGGGAGGCCCTAACTATGGCTACACCTTC. Protein sequence: CAIQRGGGPNYGYTF.

This clonotype was recorded many times. The rearrangement joins TRBV10-3 to TRBJ1-1, with D perhaps matching TRBD1 (6 bases). The V end lost 0 bases, the J end lost 1 base, and 21 bases lay between the germline ends. There are 19 residues in the CDR3. CDR1 and CDR2 from the germline V gene are ENHRY and SYGVKD. The CDR3 nucleotides read TGTGCCATCAGTGAGTCGACAGGTTTTCGGGTAGGTGGGAACACTGAAGCTTTCTTT. Translating gives CAISESTGFRVGGNTEAFF.

This clonotype has only a few counts. The V gene is TRBV4-1, the J gene TRBJ1-2; D is uncertain. In germline, CDR1 is MGHRA, CDR2 YSYEKL. This CDR3 spans 16 amino acids. Trimming left V 3 bases short and J 6 bases short, with 20 bases between. The CDR3: CASSQDQGFWSDGYTF. CDR3 DNA sequence: TGCGCCAGCAGCCAGGATCAAGGATTTTGGTCGGATGGCTACACCTTC.

This clonotype came up many times. The chain employs TRBV4-1 and TRBJ2-5, with a tentative D call TRBD2 (6 bases). V dropped 0 bases and J dropped 7 bases, with 15 bases sitting between them. Germline V gene lookup returns CDR1 MGHRA and CDR2 YSYEKL. This CDR3 has 15 residues. DNA of the CDR3: TGCGCCAGCAGCCAAGATTCGGAGGGTACAAGGACCCAGTACTTC. This encodes CASSQDSEGTRTQYF.

This clonotype was recorded a few times. The chain is built from TRBV20-1 and TRBJ1-4; no reliable D call. The germline gives CDR1 DFQATT, CDR2 SNEGSKA (reference sequence). V lost 5 bases and J lost 3, with 7 bases in between. The CDR3 is 12 amino acids. This CDR3 reads CSAVVANEKLFF. For the CDR3, the DNA is TGCAGTGCTGTGGTTGCTAATGAAAAACTGTTTTTT.